The 19 T cell receptor beta chains reported below all come from one sample, sequenced in a study of blood T cell repertoires in COVID-19. Data came from immunoSEQ multiplex PCR; TCRdb stores just in-frame clones and leaves some out. This sample has about 100,000 clones, with 70% to 90% found just once. Sample: peripheral blood. The receptors originated from a human donor in a cohort sampled during active COVID-19.

The chain joins TRBV6-6 to TRBJ2-2, with 7 bases fitting TRBD1. This CDR3 has 17 residues. The V segment lost 5 bases and the J segment 4 bases; nucleotides outside the gene matches: 13. Germline CDR1 reads MNHNY; CDR2 reads SVGAGI (reference sequence). The CDR3 sequence is CASSPRGWGQSTGELFF. DNA of the CDR3: TGTGCCAGCAGTCCCAGGGGGTGGGGGCAAAGCACCGGGGAGCTGTTTTTT.

The V gene is TRBV7-6, the J gene TRBJ2-7; 8 positions agree with TRBD2. This CDR3 is built from 15 residues. Trimming took 5 bases from V and 7 from J; bases not matched to a gene: 13. Germline assignment: CDR1 SGHVS and CDR2 FNYEAQ. The CDR3 loop reads CASSGSPGGPFEQYF. The CDR3 region has the DNA TGTGCCAGCAGCGGGTCGCCGGGGGGGCCATTTGAGCAGTACTTC.

The chain uses TRBV11-2 and TRBJ2-7; the match to TRBD2 covers 8 bases. Germline values: CDR1 SGHAT, CDR2 FQNNGV. After removal of 7 bases from V and 4 bases from J, the junction contained 9 bases not matched to a gene. CDR3 length: 14 amino acids. CDR3 sequence: CASTPLGGGYEQYF. The CDR3 nucleotides are TGTGCCAGCACCCCCCTAGGCGGGGGGTACGAGCAGTACTTC.

The genes are TRBV7-9 and TRBJ1-2, with 7 bases matching TRBD1. V was clipped by 7 bases and J by 6 bases; unmatched bases: 14. Germline V lookup: CDR1 SEHNR, CDR2 FQNEAQ (reference sequence). The CDR3 runs to 15 residues. This chain's CDR3 is CASTPRRQGNHGYTF. Written as DNA, the CDR3 is TGTGCCAGCACCCCTCGGAGACAGGGAAATCATGGCTACACCTTC.

The chain is built from TRBV3-1 (or the pseudogene TRBV3-2) and TRBJ1-1; 12 bases match TRBD1. CDR1 LGHDT and CDR2 YNNKEL come from the germline V gene (reference sequence). The CDR3 has 17 residues. The J segment lost 5 bases and the V segment lost 4 bases, leaving 11 bases of the junction unmatched. The CDR3 coding sequence is TGTGCCAGCAGCCCCATACGGGACAGGGGGCCTAATACTGAAGCTTTCTTT. This sequence encodes CASSPIRDRGPNTEAFF.

The chain combines TRBV6-5 with TRBJ2-3; 12 bases are shared with TRBD2. The germline V gene has CDR1 MNHEY and CDR2 SVGAGI. The V segment lost 2 bases and the J segment 5 bases; nucleotides outside the gene matches: 5. CDR3 length: 16 residues. The CDR3 sequence: CASSYTWTSGVDTQYF. The CDR3 DNA reads as TGTGCCAGCAGTTACACCTGGACTAGCGGGGTAGATACGCAGTATTTT.

CDR3 loop: CAWNRQGLTEAFF. The CDR3 DNA is TGTGCCTGGAATCGCCAGGGCCTCACTGAAGCTTTCTTT. This chain uses TRBV30 with TRBJ1-1, with D possibly being TRBD1 (5 bases). CDR3 length equals 13 residues. Germline loops: CDR1 GTSNPN, CDR2 SVGIG (reference sequence). The ends were cut back, 4 bases at V and 4 bases at J, with 13 bases in the middle. The whole variable domain, filled in from reference TRBV30 and TRBJ1-1, reads SQTIHQWPATLVQPVGSPLSLECTVEGTSNPNLYWYRQAAGRGLQLLFYSVGIGQISSEVPQNLSASRPQDRQFILSSKKLLLSDSGFYLCAWNRQGLTEAFFGQGTRLTVV.

The chain employs TRBV24-1 and TRBJ2-7; 8 bases line up with TRBD1. The J segment lost 2 bases and the V segment lost 7 bases, leaving 6 bases of the junction unmatched. Germline V gives CDR1 KGHDR, CDR2 SFDVKD. CDR3 size: 14 residues. The CDR3 bases are TGTGCCACCAGAAGGGACAGGAGTCCCTACGAGCAGTACTTC. Translating it yields CATRRDRSPYEQYF.

The chain's CDR3 is CASSLGLSSSYEQYF. The CDR3 DNA reads as TGTGCCAGCAGCTTAGGACTATCCAGCTCCTACGAGCAGTACTTC. This rearrangement joins TRBV7-2 to TRBJ2-7; TRBD2 might be the D (5 bases). Trimming shortened V by 1 base and J by 0 bases, and 10 bases separated the two germline ends. The CDR3 sequence is 15 residues long. Germline values: CDR1 SGHTA, CDR2 FQGNSA.

This clone has just one count. This sequence joins TRBV5-1 and TRBJ1-1; 9 bases match TRBD1. This CDR3 is 15 amino acids long. V trimming: 4 bases; J trimming: 1 base; junction bases outside the gene matches: 5. CDR1 and CDR2 (germline): SGHRS, YFSETQ. CDR3 nucleotide sequence: TGCGCCAGCAGCCCGACAGGGGGACCGAACACTGAAGCTTTCTTT. This codes for CASSPTGGPNTEAFF.

The chain is built from TRBV5-1 and TRBJ1-1; unclear D gene. Germline V gene data show CDR1 as SGHRS and CDR2 as YFSETQ. The CDR3 length is 16 residues. Trimming left V 5 bases short and J 3 bases short, with 20 bases between. The CDR3: CASSRPSFGTDTEAFF. As DNA, the CDR3 is TGCGCCAGCAGTCGTCCCTCTTTCGGCACAGACACTGAAGCTTTCTTT.

This clone has just one count. The chain links TRBV5-6 to TRBJ2-5; 8 bases fit TRBD1. There are 15 residues in the CDR3. From germline, CDR1 is SGHDT and CDR2 YYEEEE. After removal of 4 bases from V and 4 bases from J, the junction contained 9 bases not matched to a gene. CDR3 loop: CASSLLQGGRETQYF. Here the CDR3 DNA reads TGTGCCAGCAGCCTCTTACAGGGGGGAAGAGAGACCCAGTACTTC.

This rearrangement joins TRBV5-1 to TRBJ1-4; TRBD1 matches 9 bases. Unmatched junction bases numbered 9, after V lost 4 bases and J lost 8 bases. The CDR3 sequence is 15 residues long. CDR1 is SGHRS, CDR2 YFSETQ, per germline. CDR3 DNA: TGCGCCAGCAGCCCCGGGACAGGGCTCAGGGAAAAACTGTTTTTT. Protein product: CASSPGTGLREKLFF. Looking up the rest from reference TRBV5-1 and TRBJ1-4 gives the full variable domain: KAGVTQTPRYLIKTRGQQVTLSCSPISGHRSVSWYQQTPGQGLQFLFEYFSETQRNKGNFPGRFSGRQFSNSRSEMNVSTLELGDSALYLCASSPGTGLREKLFFGSGTQLSVL.

The CDR3 loop is CASSSPLENYGYTF. In DNA form, the CDR3 reads TGTGCCAGCAGTTCCCCCCTGGAGAACTATGGCTACACCTTC. This chain connects TRBV6-5 to TRBJ1-2; D gene unclear. CDR3 length: 14 amino acids. Looked up from germline, CDR1 is MNHEY and CDR2 is SVGAGI. Trimming cost V 4 bases and J 2 bases, with 11 bases left between them.

This clone appeared a single time. The chain employs TRBV2 and TRBJ2-1; the match to TRBD1 covers 12 bases. Germline trimming cut 7 bases from V and 8 bases from J; bases unmatched to any gene: 6. Germline assignment: CDR1 SNHLY and CDR2 FYNNEI. The CDR3 has 14 amino acids. The CDR3 coding sequence is TGTGCCAGCAAGAGGGACAGGGGGCGCGATGAGCAGTTCTTC. It translates to CASKRDRGRDEQFF.

The chain carries TRBV7-2 and TRBJ2-3; 12 nucleotides match TRBD2. Germline V gene sequence: CDR1 SGHTA, CDR2 FQGNSA. The CDR3 has 15 amino acids. J gave up 6 bases and V 1 base, and 2 bases lay outside the gene matches. CDR3 residues: CASSLGLAGGDTQYF. CDR3 sequence (DNA): TGTGCCAGCAGCTTAGGTCTAGCGGGGGGGGATACGCAGTATTTT.

About this clone itself: At the DNA level, this CDR3 is encoded by other sequences in the same sample as well. The rearrangement links TRBV3-1 (or the pseudogene TRBV3-2) to TRBJ2-3; TRBD2 aligns across 9 bases. Germline loops: CDR1 LGHDT, CDR2 YNNKEL (reference sequence). V lost 6 bases to trimming and J lost 4 bases; unmatched junction nucleotides: 8. This CDR3 contains 15 residues. This chain's CDR3 is CASSQPSGTADTQYF. DNA for the CDR3: TGTGCCAGCAGTCAACCTAGCGGGACAGCAGATACGCAGTATTTT.

This sequence joins TRBV4-3 and TRBJ1-2; TRBD1 might be the D (6 bases). CDR3 length: 14 amino acids. Looked up from germline, CDR1 is LGHNA and CDR2 is YSLEER. The ends were cut back, 0 bases at V and 4 bases at J, with 9 bases in the middle. The DNA of the CDR3 is TGCGCCAGCAGCCAAGATTTGGACAGCTATGGCTACACCTTC. This sequence encodes CASSQDLDSYGYTF.

This clone was counted once. J is TRBJ1-6 and V is TRBV19; tentative D call: TRBD1 (6 bases). Germline V CDR1 and CDR2: LNHDA, SQIVND (reference sequence). This CDR3 comprises 14 residues. V lost 6 bases and J lost 9, with 15 bases in between. As DNA, the CDR3 is TGTGCCAGTAGATCAGGGACACAAGCTTCACCCCTCCACTTT. This translates into CASRSGTQASPLHF.